This T cell receptor beta chain is from a study of T cells after posttransplantation cyclophosphamide. Points from the study as a whole: Later post-transplant blood repertoires were often dominated by donor CD8+ memory clones. Blood and skin or GI T cell repertoires showed limited TRB overlap.

This table comes from immunoSEQ multiplex PCR, and its TCRdb copy is limited to in-frame clones, with some not included. The sample contains 20,000 to 25,000 clones, 73% of which appear only once. Germline V CDR1 and CDR2: SGHRS, YFSETQ. The CDR3 runs to 16 residues. Germline trimming cut 0 bases from V and 3 bases from J; bases unmatched to any gene: 7. This related bone marrow graft donor gave peripheral blood on the day of marrow donation. This clone showed up just once. Its antigen is currently unknown. V and J are TRBV5-1 and TRBJ2-3; 7 positions match TRBD1. The sequence came from a woman between 55 and 75 years old in good health, CMV-negative, and a related stem cell transplant donor. Material for sequencing was memory CD4+ T cells sorted from PBMCs. Here the CDR3 DNA reads TGCGCCAGCAGCTTGGGGGGGACAGCTATAACAGATACGCAGTATTTT. The encoded protein is CASSLGGTAITDTQYF.